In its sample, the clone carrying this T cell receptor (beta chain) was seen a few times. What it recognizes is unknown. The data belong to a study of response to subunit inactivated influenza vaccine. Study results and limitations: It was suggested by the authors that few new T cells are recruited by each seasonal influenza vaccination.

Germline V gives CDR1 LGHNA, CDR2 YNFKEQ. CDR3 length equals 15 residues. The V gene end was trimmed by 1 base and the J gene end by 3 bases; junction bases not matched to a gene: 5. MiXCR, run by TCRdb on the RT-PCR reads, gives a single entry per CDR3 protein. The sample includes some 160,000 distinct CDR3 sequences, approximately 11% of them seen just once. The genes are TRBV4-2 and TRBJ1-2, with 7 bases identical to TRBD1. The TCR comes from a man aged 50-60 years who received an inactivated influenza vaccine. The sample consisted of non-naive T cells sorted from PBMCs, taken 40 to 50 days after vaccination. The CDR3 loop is CASSQGDSTYYGYTF. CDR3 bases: TGTGCCAGCAGCCAAGGGGACAGTACATACTATGGCTACACCTTC.